This is a list of T cell receptor beta chains from one sample in a study of radiotherapy plus CTLA-4 blockade in lung cancer. Libraries were prepared by immunoSEQ multiplex PCR; TCRdb keeps only in-frame clonotypes and omits some of them. The table lists tens of thousands of clones, around 77% of them singletons. The sequencing used peripheral blood, collected from a patient treated with radiotherapy plus ipilimumab. These receptors were taken from a human donor with non-small cell lung cancer whose response to radiotherapy plus ipilimumab could not be evaluated. Both conserved end residues are part of each CDR3. The D gene is left open where the match is weak.

j_call | v_call | d_call | cdr3_aa | cdr3_nt
TRBJ2-1 | TRBV7-2 | TRBD2 | CASSSSGHLAGAYNEQFF | TGTGCCAGCAGTTCAAGTGGTCATCTAGCGGGGGCCTACAATGAGCAGTTCTTC
TRBJ2-5 | TRBV5-1 | NA | CASSLGGGPETQYF | TGCGCCAGCAGCTTAGGGGGGGGCCCGGAGACCCAGTACTTC
TRBJ2-1 | TRBV18 | TRBD2 | CASSPGLAGGDGGEQFF | TGTGCCAGCTCACCGGGACTAGCGGGAGGGGACGGCGGTGAGCAGTTCTTC
TRBJ2-7 | TRBV5-6 | NA | CASSLMSYEQYF | TGTGCCAGCAGCTTGATGAGTTATGAGCAGTACTTC
TRBJ1-1 | TRBV18 | NA | CASSPSGSEGFTTEAFF | TGTGCCAGCTCACCATCCGGGAGTGAGGGGTTTACCACTGAAGCTTTCTTT
TRBJ1-2 | TRBV30 | NA | CAWSVSGYGYTF | TGTGCCTGGAGTGTTTCAGGGTATGGCTACACCTTC
TRBJ2-7 | TRBV6-5 | TRBD2 | CASSYGGVEQYF | TGTGCCAGCAGTTATGGGGGGGTCGAGCAGTACTTC
TRBJ2-2 | TRBV2 | TRBD1 | CASRGQGAGAGELFF | TGTGCCAGCAGGGGACAGGGGGCAGGGGCCGGGGAGCTGTTTTTT
TRBJ2-3 | TRBV6-1 | NA | CASRLQGGAQYF | TGTGCCAGCAGGCTACAGGGGGGGGCGCAGTATTTT
TRBJ2-1 | TRBV18 | TRBD2 | CASSERETPYNEQFF | TGTGCCAGCTCAGAGCGGGAGACCCCTTACAATGAGCAGTTCTTC
TRBJ1-5 | TRBV18 | TRBD1 | CASSQGAGNQPQHF | TGTGCCAGCTCACAGGGGGCTGGCAATCAGCCCCAGCATTTT
TRBJ1-2 | TRBV5-1 | TRBD1 | CASTDPGTGSFYGYTF | TGCGCCAGCACCGACCCCGGGACAGGGTCTTTCTATGGCTACACCTTC
TRBJ1-1 | TRBV27 | TRBD1 | CASSPRTGNEAFF | TGTGCCAGCAGTCCAAGGACAGGGAATGAAGCTTTCTTT
TRBJ2-7 | TRBV7-9 | TRBD1 | CASNPGQAYEQYF | TGTGCCAGCAACCCGGGACAGGCCTACGAGCAGTACTTC
TRBJ2-2 | TRBV7-2 | NA | CASSLEGWAPNTGELFF | TGTGCCAGCAGCTTAGAGGGGTGGGCTCCGAACACCGGGGAGCTGTTTTTT